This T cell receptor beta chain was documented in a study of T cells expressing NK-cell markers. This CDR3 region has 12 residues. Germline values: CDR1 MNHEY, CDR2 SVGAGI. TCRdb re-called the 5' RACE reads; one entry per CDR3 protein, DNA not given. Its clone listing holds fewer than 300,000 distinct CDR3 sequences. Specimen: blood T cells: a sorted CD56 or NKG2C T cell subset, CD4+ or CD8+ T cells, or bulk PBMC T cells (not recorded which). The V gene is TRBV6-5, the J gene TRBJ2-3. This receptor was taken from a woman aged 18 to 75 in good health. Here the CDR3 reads CASSQNTDTQYF.